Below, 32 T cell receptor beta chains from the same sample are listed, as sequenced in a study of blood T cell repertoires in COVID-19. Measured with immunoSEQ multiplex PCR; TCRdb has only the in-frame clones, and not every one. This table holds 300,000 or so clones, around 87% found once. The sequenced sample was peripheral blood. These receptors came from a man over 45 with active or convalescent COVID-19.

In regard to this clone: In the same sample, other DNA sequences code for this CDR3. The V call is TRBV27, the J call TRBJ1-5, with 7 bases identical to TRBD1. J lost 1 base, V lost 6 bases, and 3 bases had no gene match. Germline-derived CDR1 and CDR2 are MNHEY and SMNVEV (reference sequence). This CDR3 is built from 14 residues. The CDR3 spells CASSRQGSNQPQHF. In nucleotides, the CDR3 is TGTGCCAGCAGCCGACAGGGAAGCAATCAGCCCCAGCATTTT.

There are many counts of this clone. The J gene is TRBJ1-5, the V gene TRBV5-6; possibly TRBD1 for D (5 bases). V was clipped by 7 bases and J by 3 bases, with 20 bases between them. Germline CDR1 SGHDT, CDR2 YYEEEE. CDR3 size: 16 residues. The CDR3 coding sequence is TGTGCCAGCGGACGACAGATAGACCCAGTCAATCAGCCCCAGCATTTT. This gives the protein CASGRQIDPVNQPQHF. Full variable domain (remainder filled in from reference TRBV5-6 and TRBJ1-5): DAGVTQSPTHLIKTRGQQVTLRCSPKSGHDTVSWYQQALGQGPQFIFQYYEEEERQRGNFPDRFSGHQFPNYSSELNVNALLLGDSALYLCASGRQIDPVNQPQHFGDGTRLSIL.

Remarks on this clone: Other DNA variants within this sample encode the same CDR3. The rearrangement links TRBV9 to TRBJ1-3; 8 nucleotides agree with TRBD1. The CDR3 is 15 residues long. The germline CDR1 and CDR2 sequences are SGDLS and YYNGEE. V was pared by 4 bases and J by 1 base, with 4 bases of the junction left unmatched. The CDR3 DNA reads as TGTGCCAGCAGCCCTCGACAGGGGTCTGGAAACACCATATATTTT. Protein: CASSPRQGSGNTIYF.

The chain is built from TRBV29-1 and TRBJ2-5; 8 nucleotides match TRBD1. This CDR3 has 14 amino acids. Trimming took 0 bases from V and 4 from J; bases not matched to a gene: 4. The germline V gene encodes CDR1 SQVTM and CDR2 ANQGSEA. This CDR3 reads CSVEDTGGGETQYF. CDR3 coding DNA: TGCAGCGTTGAAGACACAGGGGGTGGAGAGACCCAGTACTTC.

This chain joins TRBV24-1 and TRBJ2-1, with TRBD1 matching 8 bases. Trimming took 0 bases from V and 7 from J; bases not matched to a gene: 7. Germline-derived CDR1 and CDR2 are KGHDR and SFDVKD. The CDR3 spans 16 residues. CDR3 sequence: CATSDLTGTGGNEQFF. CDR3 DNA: TGTGCCACCAGTGATTTGACCGGGACAGGAGGGAATGAGCAGTTCTTC.

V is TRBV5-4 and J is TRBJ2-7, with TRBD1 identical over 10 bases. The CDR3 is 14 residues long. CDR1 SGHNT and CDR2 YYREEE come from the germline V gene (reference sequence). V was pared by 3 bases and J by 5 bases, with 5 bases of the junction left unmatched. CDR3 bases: TGTGCCAGCAGCTGGGGACAGGGGACCCACGAGCAGTACTTC. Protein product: CASSWGQGTHEQYF.

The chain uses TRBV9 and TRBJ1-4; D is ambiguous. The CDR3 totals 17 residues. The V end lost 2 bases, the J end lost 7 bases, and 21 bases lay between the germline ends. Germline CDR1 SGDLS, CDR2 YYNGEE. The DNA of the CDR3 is TGTGCCAGCAGCGTTAGCTTAAACCCCGGTTCGGGTGAAAAACTGTTTTTT. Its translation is CASSVSLNPGSGEKLFF.

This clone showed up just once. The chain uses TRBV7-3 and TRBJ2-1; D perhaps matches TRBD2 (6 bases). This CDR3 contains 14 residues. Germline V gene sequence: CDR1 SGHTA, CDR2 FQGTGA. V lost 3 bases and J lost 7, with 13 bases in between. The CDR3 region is CASSLGLATNEQFF. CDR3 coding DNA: TGTGCCAGCAGCTTGGGACTGGCTACGAATGAGCAGTTCTTC.

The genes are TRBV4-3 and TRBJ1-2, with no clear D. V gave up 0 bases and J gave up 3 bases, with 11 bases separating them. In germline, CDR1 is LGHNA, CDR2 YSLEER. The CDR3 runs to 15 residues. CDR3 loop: CASSQDRGGYYGYTF. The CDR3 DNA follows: TGCGCCAGCAGCCAAGATCGTGGAGGGTACTATGGCTACACCTTC.

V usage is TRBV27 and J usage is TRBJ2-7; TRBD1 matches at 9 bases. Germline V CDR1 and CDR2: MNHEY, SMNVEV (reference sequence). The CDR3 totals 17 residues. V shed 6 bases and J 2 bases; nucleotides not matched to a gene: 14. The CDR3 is CASSPRDRVVGPYEQYF. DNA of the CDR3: TGTGCCAGCAGCCCCCGGGACAGGGTTGTTGGGCCCTACGAGCAGTACTTC.

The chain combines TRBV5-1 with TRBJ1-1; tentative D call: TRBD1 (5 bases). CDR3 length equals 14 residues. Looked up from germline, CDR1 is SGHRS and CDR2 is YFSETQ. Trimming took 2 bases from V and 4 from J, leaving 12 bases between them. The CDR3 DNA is TGCGCCAGCAGCTTAACTTCAGGGTCCACTGAAGCTTTCTTT. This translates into CASSLTSGSTEAFF. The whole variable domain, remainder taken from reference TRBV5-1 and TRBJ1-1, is KAGVTQTPRYLIKTRGQQVTLSCSPISGHRSVSWYQQTPGQGLQFLFEYFSETQRNKGNFPGRFSGRQFSNSRSEMNVSTLELGDSALYLCASSLTSGSTEAFFGQGTRLTVV.

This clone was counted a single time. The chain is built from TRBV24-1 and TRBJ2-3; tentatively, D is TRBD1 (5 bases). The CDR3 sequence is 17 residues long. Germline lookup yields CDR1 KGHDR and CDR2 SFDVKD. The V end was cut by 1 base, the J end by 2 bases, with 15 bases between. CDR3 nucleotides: TGTGCCACCAGTGATTTTAACCAGGGATCTTTCACAGATACGCAGTATTTT. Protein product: CATSDFNQGSFTDTQYF.

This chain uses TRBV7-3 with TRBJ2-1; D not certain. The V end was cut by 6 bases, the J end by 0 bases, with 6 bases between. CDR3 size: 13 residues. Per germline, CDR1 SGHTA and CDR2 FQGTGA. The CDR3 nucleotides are TGTGCCAGCAGTATTAGCTCCTACAATGAGCAGTTCTTC. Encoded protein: CASSISSYNEQFF.

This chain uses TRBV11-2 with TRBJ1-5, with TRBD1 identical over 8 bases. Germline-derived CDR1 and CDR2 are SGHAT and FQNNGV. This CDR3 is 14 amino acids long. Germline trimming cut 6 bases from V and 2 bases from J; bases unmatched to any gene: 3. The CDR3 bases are TGTGCCAGCAGTCAACAGGGGGGCAATCAGCCCCAGCATTTT. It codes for CASSQQGGNQPQHF.

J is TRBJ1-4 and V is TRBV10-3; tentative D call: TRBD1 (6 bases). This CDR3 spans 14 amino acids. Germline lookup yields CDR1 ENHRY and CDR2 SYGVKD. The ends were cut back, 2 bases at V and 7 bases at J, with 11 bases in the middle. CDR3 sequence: CAISEGGASEKLFF. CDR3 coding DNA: TGTGCCATCAGTGAGGGGGGGGCTAGTGAAAAACTGTTTTTT.

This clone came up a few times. This CDR3 reads CASSATVSYEQYF. The CDR3 nucleotides are TGTGCCAGCTCAGCCACAGTATCCTACGAGCAGTACTTC. V is TRBV18 and J is TRBJ2-7; D is uncertain. The CDR3 extends over 13 amino acids. Per germline, CDR1 KGHSH and CDR2 LQKENI. Trimming left V 5 bases short and J 1 base short, with 9 bases between.

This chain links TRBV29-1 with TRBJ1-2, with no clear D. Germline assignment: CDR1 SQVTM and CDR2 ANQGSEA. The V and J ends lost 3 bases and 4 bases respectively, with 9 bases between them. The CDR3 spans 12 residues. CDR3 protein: CSVDEGGYGYTF. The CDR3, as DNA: TGCAGCGTTGACGAGGGTGGCTATGGCTACACCTTC.

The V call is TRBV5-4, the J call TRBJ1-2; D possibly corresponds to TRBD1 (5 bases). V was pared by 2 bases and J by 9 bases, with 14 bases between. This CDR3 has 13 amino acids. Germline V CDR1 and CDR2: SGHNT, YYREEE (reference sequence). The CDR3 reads CASSFSAGISYTF. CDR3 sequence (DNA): TGTGCCAGCAGCTTTAGTGCAGGGATAAGCTACACCTTC.

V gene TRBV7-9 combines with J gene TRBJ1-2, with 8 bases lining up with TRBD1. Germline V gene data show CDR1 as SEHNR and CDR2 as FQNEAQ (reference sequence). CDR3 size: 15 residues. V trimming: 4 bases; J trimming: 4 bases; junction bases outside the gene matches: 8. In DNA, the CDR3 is TGTGCCAGCAGCTCTCAGGGGGCTACCCCCTATGGCTACACCTTC. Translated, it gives CASSSQGATPYGYTF.

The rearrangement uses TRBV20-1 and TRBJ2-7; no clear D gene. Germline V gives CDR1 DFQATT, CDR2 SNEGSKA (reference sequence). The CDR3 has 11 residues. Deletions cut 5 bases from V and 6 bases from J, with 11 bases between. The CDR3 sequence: CSALVLSEQYF. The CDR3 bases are TGCAGTGCTTTAGTCCTGTCCGAGCAGTACTTC.

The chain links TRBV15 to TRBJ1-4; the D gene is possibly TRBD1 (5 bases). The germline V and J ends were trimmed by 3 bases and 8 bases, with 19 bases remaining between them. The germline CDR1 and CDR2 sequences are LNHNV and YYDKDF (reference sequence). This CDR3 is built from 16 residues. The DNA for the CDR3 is TGTGCCACCAGCAGCGAATACCAGGGTGGTAGGGAAAAACTGTTTTTT. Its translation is CATSSEYQGGREKLFF.

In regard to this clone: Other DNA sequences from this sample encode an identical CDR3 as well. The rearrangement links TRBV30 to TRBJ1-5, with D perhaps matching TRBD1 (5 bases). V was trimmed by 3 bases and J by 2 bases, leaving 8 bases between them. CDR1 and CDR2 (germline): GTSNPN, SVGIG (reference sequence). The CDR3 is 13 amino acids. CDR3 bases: TGTGCCTGGAGCGCGACAGGCAATCAGCCCCAGCATTTT. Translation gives CAWSATGNQPQHF.

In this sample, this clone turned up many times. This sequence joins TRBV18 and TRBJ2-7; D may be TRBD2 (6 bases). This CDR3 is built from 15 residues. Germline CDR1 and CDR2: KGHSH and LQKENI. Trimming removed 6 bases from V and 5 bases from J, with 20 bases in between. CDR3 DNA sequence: TGTGCCAGCTCGGCCGGGACTCAAACGGTCCACGAGCAGTACTTC. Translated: CASSAGTQTVHEQYF.

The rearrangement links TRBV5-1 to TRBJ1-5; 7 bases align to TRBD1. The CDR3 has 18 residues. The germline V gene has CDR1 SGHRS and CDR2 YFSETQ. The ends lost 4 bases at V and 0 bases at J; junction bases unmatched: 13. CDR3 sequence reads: CASSPDPTTGYSNQPQHF. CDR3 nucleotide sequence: TGCGCCAGCAGCCCCGACCCCACGACAGGGTATAGCAATCAGCCCCAGCATTTT. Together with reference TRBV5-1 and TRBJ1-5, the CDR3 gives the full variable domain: KAGVTQTPRYLIKTRGQQVTLSCSPISGHRSVSWYQQTPGQGLQFLFEYFSETQRNKGNFPGRFSGRQFSNSRSEMNVSTLELGDSALYLCASSPDPTTGYSNQPQHFGDGTRLSIL.

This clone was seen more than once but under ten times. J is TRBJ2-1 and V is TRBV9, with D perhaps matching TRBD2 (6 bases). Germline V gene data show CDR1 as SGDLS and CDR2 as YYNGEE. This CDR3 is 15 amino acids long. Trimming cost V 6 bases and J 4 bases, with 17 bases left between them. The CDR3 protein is CASTPPGDLYNEQFF. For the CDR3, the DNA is TGTGCCAGCACCCCCCCGGGGGACTTATACAATGAGCAGTTCTTC.

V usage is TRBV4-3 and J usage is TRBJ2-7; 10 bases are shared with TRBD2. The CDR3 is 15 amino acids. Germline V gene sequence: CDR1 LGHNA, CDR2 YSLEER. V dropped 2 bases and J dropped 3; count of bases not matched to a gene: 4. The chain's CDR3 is CASSQSLAGVYEQYF. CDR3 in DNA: TGCGCCAGCAGCCAAAGTCTAGCGGGGGTCTACGAGCAGTACTTC.

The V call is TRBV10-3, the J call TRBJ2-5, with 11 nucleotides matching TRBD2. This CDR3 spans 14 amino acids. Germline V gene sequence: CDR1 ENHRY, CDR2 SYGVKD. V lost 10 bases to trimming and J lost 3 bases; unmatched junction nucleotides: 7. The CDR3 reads CATGPGLAEETQYF. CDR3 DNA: TGTGCCACAGGCCCGGGACTAGCGGAAGAGACCCAGTACTTC.

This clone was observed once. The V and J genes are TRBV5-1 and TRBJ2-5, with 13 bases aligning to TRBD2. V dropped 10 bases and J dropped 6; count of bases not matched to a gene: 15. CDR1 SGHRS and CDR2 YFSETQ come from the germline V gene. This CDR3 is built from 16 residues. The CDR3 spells CASQPGGLAGHKTQYF. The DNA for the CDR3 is TGCGCCTCACAACCCGGGGGACTAGCGGGACATAAGACCCAGTACTTC.

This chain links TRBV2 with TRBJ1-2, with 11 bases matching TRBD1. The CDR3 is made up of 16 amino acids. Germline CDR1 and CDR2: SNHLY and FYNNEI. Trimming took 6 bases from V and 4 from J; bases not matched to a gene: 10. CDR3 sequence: CASSVDRGPPTYGYTF. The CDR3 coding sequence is TGTGCCAGCAGCGTGGACAGGGGGCCCCCGACCTATGGCTACACCTTC.

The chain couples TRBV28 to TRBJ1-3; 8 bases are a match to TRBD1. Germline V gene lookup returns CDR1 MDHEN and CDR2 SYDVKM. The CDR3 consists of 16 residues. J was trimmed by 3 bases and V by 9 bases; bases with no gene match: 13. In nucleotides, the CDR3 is TGTGCCAGTTCCGTGCTGTCAGGGGGCGTTGGAAACACCATATATTTT. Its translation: CASSVLSGGVGNTIYF.

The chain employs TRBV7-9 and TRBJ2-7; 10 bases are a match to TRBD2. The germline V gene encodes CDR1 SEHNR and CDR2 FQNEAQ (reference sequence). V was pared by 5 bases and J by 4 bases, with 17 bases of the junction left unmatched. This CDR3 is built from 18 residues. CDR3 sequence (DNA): TGTGCCAGCAGCCTCGACCCCCATCCTAGCGGGAGAAGGTACGAGCAGTACTTC. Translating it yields CASSLDPHPSGRRYEQYF.

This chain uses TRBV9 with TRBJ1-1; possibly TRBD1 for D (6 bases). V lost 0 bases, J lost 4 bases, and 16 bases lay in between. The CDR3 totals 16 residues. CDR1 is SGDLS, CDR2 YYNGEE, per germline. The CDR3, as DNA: TGTGCCAGCAGCGTAGTGGAAAAGGGGGTAGGCACTGAAGCTTTCTTT. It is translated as CASSVVEKGVGTEAFF.